The clone carrying this T cell receptor (beta chain) came up a few times. Its antigen is not known. The data derive from a study of T cells after yellow fever vaccination. Study-level findings and limits: Across the CD4 and CD8 compartments, a small share of clonotypes was present in both.

MiXCR was run by TCRdb on the 5' RACE reads, yielding one entry per CDR3 protein. Altogether hundreds of thousands of distinct CDR3 sequences are present, approximately 13% being singletons, with the ten largest covering about 14%. Germline V CDR1 and CDR2: SGHRS, YFSETQ. This CDR3 comprises 15 residues. Deletions cut 4 bases from V and 0 bases from J, with 11 bases between. The TCR comes from a man aged 25-40 years who received the YFV17D yellow fever vaccine. The V call is TRBV5-1, the J call TRBJ2-1; D gene uncertain. The sample in question was PBMCs, obtained on the day of the yellow fever booster vaccination. CDR3 protein: CASSTTLSSYNEQFF. For the CDR3, the DNA is TGCGCCAGCAGCACCACATTGAGCTCCTACAATGAGCAGTTCTTC.